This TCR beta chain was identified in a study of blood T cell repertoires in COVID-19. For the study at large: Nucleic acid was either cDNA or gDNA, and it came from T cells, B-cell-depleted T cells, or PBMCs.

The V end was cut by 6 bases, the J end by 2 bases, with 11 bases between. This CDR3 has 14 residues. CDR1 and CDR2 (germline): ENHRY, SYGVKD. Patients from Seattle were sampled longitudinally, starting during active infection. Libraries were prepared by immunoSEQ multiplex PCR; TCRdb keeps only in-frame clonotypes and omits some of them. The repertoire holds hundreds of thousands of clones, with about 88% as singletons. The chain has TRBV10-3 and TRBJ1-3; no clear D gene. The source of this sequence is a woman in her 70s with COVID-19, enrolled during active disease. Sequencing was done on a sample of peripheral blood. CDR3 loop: CAIRLPGTGNTIYF. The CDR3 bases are TGTGCCATCAGATTACCAGGTACTGGAAACACCATATATTTT.